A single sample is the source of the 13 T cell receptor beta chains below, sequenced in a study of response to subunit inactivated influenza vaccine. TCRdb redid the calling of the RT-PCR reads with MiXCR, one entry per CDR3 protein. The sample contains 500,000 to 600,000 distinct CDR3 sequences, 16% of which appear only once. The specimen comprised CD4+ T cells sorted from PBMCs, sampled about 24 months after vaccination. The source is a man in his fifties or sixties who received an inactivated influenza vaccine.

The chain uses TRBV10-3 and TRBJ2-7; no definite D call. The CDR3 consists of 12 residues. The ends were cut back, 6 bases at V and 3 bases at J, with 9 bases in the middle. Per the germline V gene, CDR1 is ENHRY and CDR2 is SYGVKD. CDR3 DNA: TGTGCCATCAGAAAGACGGGCTACGAGCAGTACTTC. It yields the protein CAIRKTGYEQYF.

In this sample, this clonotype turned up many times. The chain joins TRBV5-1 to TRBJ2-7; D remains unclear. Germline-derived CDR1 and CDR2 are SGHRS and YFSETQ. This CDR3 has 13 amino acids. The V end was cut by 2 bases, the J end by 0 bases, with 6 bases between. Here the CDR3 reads CASSLGYSYEQYF. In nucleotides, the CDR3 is TGCGCCAGCAGCTTAGGATACTCCTACGAGCAGTACTTC.

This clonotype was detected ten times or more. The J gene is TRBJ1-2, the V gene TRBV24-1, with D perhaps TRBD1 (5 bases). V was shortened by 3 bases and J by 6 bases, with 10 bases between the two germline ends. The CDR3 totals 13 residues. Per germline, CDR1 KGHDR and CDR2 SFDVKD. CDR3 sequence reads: CATSDVRDHGYTF. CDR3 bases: TGTGCCACCAGTGATGTCCGGGACCATGGCTACACCTTC.

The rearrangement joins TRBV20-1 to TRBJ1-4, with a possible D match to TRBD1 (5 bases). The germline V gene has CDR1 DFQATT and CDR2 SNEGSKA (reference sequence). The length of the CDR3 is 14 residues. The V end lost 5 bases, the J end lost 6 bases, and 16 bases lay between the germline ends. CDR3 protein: CSARTTLGDEKLFF. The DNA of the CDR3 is TGCAGTGCTCGAACAACCCTGGGGGATGAAAAACTGTTTTTT.

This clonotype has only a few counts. The CDR3 is CASSYPLGGYTF. CDR3 nucleotides: TGTGCCAGCAGTTACCCATTGGGCGGCTACACCTTC. J is TRBJ1-2 and V is TRBV6-2 or TRBV6-3, with no clear D. CDR3 length equals 12 residues. The germline V gene has CDR1 MNHEY and CDR2 SVGEGT. Trimming stripped 2 bases from V and 8 bases from J, with 9 bases between.

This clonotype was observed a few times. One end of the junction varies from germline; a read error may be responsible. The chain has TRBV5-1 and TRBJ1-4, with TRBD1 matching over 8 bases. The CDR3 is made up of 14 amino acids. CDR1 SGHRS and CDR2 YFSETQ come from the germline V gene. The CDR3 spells CASSLGQGREKLFF. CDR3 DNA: TGTGCCAGCAGCCTAGGACAGGGCCGAGAAAAACTGTTTTTT.

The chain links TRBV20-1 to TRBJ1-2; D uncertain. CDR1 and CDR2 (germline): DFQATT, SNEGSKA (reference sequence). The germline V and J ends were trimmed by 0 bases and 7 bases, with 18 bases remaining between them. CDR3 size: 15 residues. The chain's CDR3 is CSARDGGLLLTGYTF. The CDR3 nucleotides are TGCAGTGCTAGAGATGGCGGACTGCTCCTTACTGGCTACACCTTC.

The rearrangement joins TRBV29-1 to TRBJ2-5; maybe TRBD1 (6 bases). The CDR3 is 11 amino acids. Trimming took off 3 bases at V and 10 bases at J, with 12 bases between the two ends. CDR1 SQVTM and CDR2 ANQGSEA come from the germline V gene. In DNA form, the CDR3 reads TGCAGCGTTGAGGGGGCCAGCGTCCAGTACTTC. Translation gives CSVEGASVQYF.

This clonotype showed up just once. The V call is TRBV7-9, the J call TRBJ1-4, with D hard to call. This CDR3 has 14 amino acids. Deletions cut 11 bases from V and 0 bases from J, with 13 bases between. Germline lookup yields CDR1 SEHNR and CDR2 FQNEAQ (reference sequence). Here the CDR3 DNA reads TGTGCCGGCTCAGCAGACACAACTAATGAAAAACTGTTTTTT. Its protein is CAGSADTTNEKLFF.

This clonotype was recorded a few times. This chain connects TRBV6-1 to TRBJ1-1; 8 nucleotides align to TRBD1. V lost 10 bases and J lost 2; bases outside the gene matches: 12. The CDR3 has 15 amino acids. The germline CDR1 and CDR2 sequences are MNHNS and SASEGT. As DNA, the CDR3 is TGTGCCACCATGGTTATCACAGGGGGAAACACTGAAGCTTTCTTT. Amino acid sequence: CATMVITGGNTEAFF.

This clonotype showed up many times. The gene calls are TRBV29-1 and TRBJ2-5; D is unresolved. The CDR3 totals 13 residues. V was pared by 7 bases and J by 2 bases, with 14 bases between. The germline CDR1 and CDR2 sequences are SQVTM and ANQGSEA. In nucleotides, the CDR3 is TGCAGCGCCCTCCTCCCGGGTCAAGAGACCCAGTACTTC. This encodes CSALLPGQETQYF.

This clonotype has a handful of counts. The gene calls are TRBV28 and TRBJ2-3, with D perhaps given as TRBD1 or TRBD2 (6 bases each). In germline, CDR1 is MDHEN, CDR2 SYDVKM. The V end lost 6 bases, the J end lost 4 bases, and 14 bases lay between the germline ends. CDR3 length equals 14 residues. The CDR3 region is CASRGWGAADTQYF. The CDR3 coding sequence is TGTGCCAGCAGGGGTTGGGGGGCCGCAGATACGCAGTATTTT.

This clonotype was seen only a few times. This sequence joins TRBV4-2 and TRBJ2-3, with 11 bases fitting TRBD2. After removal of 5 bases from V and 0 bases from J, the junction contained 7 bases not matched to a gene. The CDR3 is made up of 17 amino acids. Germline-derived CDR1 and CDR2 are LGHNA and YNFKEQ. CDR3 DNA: TGTGCCAGCAGCGTTCTAGCGGGAGGTTCTAGCACAGATACGCAGTATTTT. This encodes CASSVLAGGSSTDTQYF.